This is a list of T cell receptor beta chains from one sample in a study of T cell responses to AZD1222 COVID-19 vaccine. Method: immunoSEQ multiplex PCR; TCRdb's copy keeps in-frame clones and lacks some. The sample shows roughly 140,000 clones, about 92% of them seen only once. Sample: peripheral blood, taken on day 0 of AZD1222 vaccination. The receptor source for this set is an adult in good health. The conserved cysteine and the conserved F or W are not part of the CDR3 here.

cdr3_length: 11; v_call: TRBV28; cdr3_aa: ASSFHSNSPLH
cdr3_length: 12; v_call: TRBV7-9; cdr3_aa: ASSLGWGLETQY
cdr3_length: 14; v_call: TRBV7-2; cdr3_aa: ASSPAAGARGETQY
cdr3_length: 15; v_call: TRBV4-1; cdr3_aa: ASSLGGTDKTNYGYT
cdr3_length: 13; v_call: TRBV7-9; cdr3_aa: ASSLFGIGNYEQY
cdr3_length: 11; v_call: TRBV18; cdr3_aa: ASSRDRGLGYT
cdr3_length: 14; v_call: TRBV11-2; cdr3_aa: ASSLGDSGLYTEAF
cdr3_length: 10; v_call: TRBV7-8; cdr3_aa: ASRGGSVGYT
cdr3_length: 14; v_call: TRBV18; cdr3_aa: ASSPGQGAPFDGYT
cdr3_length: 13; v_call: TRBV11-3; cdr3_aa: ASSYLKGGRNEQF
cdr3_length: 13; v_call: TRBV5-1; cdr3_aa: ASSLVGGVVTEAF
cdr3_length: 13; v_call: TRBV5-4; cdr3_aa: ASSLFSGNTDTQY
cdr3_length: 15; v_call: TRBV6-2/TRBV6-3; cdr3_aa: ASSYGHRDSSGNTIY
cdr3_length: 15; v_call: TRBV4-3; cdr3_aa: ASSQARGGFAGETQY
cdr3_length: 11; v_call: TRBV7-2; cdr3_aa: ASSFYGTYEQY
cdr3_length: 13; v_call: TRBV5-4; cdr3_aa: ASSLSGAPLYEQY
cdr3_length: 15; v_call: TRBV19; cdr3_aa: ASSPLTSGIITDTQY
cdr3_length: 12; v_call: TRBV7-2; cdr3_aa: ASSLGLDNQPQH
cdr3_length: 12; v_call: TRBV9; cdr3_aa: ASSGGQGPYGYT
cdr3_length: 13; v_call: TRBV27; cdr3_aa: ASSPGQSSTDTQY
cdr3_length: 12; v_call: TRBV7-9; cdr3_aa: ASSLGLGTYGYT
cdr3_length: 13; v_call: TRBV5-4; cdr3_aa: ASSGSGSSYNEQF
cdr3_length: 13; v_call: TRBV10-3; cdr3_aa: AISTAGQGTGELF
cdr3_length: 9; v_call: TRBV27; cdr3_aa: ASSASYEQY
cdr3_length: 12; v_call: TRBV29-1; cdr3_aa: SVVSGSSYNEQF
cdr3_length: 10; v_call: TRBV6-5; cdr3_aa: ASARPNYGYT
cdr3_length: 12; v_call: TRBV5-5; cdr3_aa: ASSLGQGTYTQY
cdr3_length: 13; v_call: TRBV15; cdr3_aa: ATSPGGVGGTEAF
cdr3_length: 8; v_call: TRBV29-1; cdr3_aa: SARVTEAF
cdr3_length: 14; v_call: TRBV7-2; cdr3_aa: ASSLGRFATNEKLF
cdr3_length: 13; v_call: TRBV24-1; cdr3_aa: ATSDGLAGEDTQY
cdr3_length: 13; v_call: TRBV25-1; cdr3_aa: ASSELTGNNEKLF
cdr3_length: 13; v_call: TRBV3-1/TRBV3-2; cdr3_aa: ASSERGFGPYEQY
cdr3_length: 11; v_call: TRBV19; cdr3_aa: ASSIGTPYEQY
cdr3_length: 14; v_call: TRBV27; cdr3_aa: ASSFVGQGAYYGYT
cdr3_length: 9; v_call: TRBV18; cdr3_aa: ASSPSTEAF
cdr3_length: 11; v_call: TRBV27; cdr3_aa: ASSFLSEHEQY
cdr3_length: 14; v_call: TRBV2; cdr3_aa: ASTIRRQPYSYEQY
cdr3_length: 14; v_call: TRBV21-1; cdr3_aa: ASSKRGRSSYNEQF
cdr3_length: 12; v_call: TRBV19; cdr3_aa: ASVTRRGNQPQH
cdr3_length: 11; v_call: TRBV6-2/TRBV6-3; cdr3_aa: ASSYGRGHEQY
cdr3_length: 16; v_call: TRBV5-1; cdr3_aa: ASRAGTGEFRSTGELF
cdr3_length: 12; v_call: TRBV5-6; cdr3_aa: ASSLGRGVNGYT
cdr3_length: 9; v_call: TRBV7-2; cdr3_aa: ASSLVYEQY
cdr3_length: 11; v_call: TRBV6-5; cdr3_aa: ASSRGSNQPQH
cdr3_length: 13; v_call: TRBV11-2; cdr3_aa: ASSPEPINNEKLF
cdr3_length: 10; v_call: TRBV12-3/TRBV12-4; cdr3_aa: ASRSTGAEQY
cdr3_length: 10; v_call: TRBV6-5; cdr3_aa: ASSTTVGGYT
cdr3_length: 13; v_call: TRBV7-9; cdr3_aa: ASSLGRTGGNTIY
cdr3_length: 13; v_call: TRBV6-5; cdr3_aa: ASTTGHPGNQPQH
cdr3_length: 11; v_call: TRBV30; cdr3_aa: AWATGWDTEAF
cdr3_length: 12; v_call: TRBV5-1; cdr3_aa: ASSPGETNTEAF
cdr3_length: 13; v_call: TRBV7-8; cdr3_aa: ASRPIGGRSPEAF